This T cell receptor beta chain is drawn from a study of long-term antiretroviral therapy in people with HIV. Study findings and constraints: Clones with expansion before ART led the repertoire at all time points. HIV repertoires showed narrower CDR3 length ranges than controls.

Version v3.0 of the immunoSEQ assay was performed at survey level. Assay: immunoSEQ multiplex PCR; the TCRdb copy retains only in-frame clones and omits some. The sample consists of about 28,000 clones, about 80% of them appearing once. About this clone itself: Its specificity is not known.

V was shortened by 2 bases and J by 4 bases, with 8 bases between the two germline ends. Germline lookup yields CDR1 KGHSH and CDR2 LQKENI. The length of the CDR3 is 13 residues. The sample in question was unsorted PBMCs, obtained 0.3 years after starting antiretroviral therapy. The rearrangement joins TRBV18 to TRBJ1-1, with D uncertain. This sequence originates from a middle-aged man with HIV. CDR3 DNA sequence: TGTGCCAGCTCACCAGGGCTTGCCACTGAAGCTTTCTTT. This translates into CASSPGLATEAFF.